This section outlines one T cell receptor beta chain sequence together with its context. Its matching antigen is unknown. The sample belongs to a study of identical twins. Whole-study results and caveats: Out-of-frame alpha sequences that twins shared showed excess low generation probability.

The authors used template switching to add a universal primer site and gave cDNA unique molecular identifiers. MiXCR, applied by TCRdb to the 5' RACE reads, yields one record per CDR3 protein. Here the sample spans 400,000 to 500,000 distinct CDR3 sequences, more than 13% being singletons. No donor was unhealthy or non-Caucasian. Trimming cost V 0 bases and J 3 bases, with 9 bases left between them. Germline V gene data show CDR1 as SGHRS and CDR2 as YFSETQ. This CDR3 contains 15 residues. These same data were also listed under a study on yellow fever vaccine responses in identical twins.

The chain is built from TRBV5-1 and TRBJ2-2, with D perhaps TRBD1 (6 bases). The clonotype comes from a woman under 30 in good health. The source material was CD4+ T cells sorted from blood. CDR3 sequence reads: CASSLAQGDTGELFF. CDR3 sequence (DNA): TGCGCCAGCAGCTTGGCACAGGGCGACACCGGGGAGCTGTTTTTT.